The TCR beta chain under discussion was sequenced for a study of T cell responses to AZD1222 COVID-19 vaccine. Regarding the study as a whole: Dominant CD4 TCR responses targeted spike regions 160-218 and 743-854. Vaccination with two AZD1222 doses was followed by a rise in Spike-specific TCR breadth and depth.

The table came from immunoSEQ multiplex PCR; TCRdb's copy has only in-frame clones and leaves some out. This sample has approximately 220,000 clones; 90% to 95% occur once, and the top ten carry 1%. This clone appeared once. Its antigen is currently unknown. V lost 5 bases and J lost 5; bases outside the gene matches: 4. Germline CDR1 SGHTA, CDR2 FQGNSA. The CDR3 loop spans 13 amino acids. V usage is TRBV7-2 and J usage is TRBJ1-2; the match to TRBD1 covers 8 bases. The material sequenced was peripheral blood, taken on day 0 of MenACWY control vaccination. This receptor was identified in an adult in good health. The CDR3 DNA is TGTGCCAGCAGCCCAGGGGGCAGGTATGGCTACACCTTC. It specifies CASSPGGRYGYTF.